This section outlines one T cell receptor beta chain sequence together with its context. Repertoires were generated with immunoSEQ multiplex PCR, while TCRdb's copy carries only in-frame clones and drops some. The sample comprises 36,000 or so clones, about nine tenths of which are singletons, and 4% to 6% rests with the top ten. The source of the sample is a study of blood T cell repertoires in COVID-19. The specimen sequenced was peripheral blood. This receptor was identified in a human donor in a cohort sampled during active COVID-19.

The CDR3 loop reads CASRHDRGKQPQHF. CDR3 bases: TGTGCCAGCAGACATGACAGGGGAAAACAGCCCCAGCATTTT. The V call is TRBV6-6, the J call TRBJ1-5, with 8 bases identical to TRBD1. J was trimmed by 7 bases and V by 6 bases; bases with no gene match: 8. From germline, CDR1 is MNHNY and CDR2 SVGAGI (reference sequence). This CDR3 has 14 amino acids.